This T cell receptor beta chain was observed in a study of radiotherapy plus CTLA-4 blockade in lung cancer (dated by TCRdb to the late 2010s). Study-level background: Objective responses were observed in approximately 18% of enrolled patients, and disease control was achieved in 25% to 40%. Beyond this particular receptor, the publication reports: TCR clones derived from tumors expanded in peripheral blood after treatment with radiotherapy and ipilimumab. Early dynamic changes in blood T cell clones, together with increased serum interferon-beta after radiation, were reported as the strongest predictors of response.

CDR1 and CDR2 were assigned from the germline V gene as SGHAT and FQNNGV. V is reduced by 5 bases and J by 7 bases, leaving a spacing of 14 bases between them. Its CDR3 holds 13 amino acids, cysteine through phenylalanine. CDR3 DNA only is kept here, 39 bases in frame from base 1. The library was built by means of the immunoSEQ multiplex PCR assay. Sourced from immuneACCESS, this table was stored by TCRdb with only in-frame sequences that have V and J called. A share of the clones is absent; for the studies checked, an unresolved V gene accounts for under half, and the remainder has no known explanation. The sample yields about 98,000 clones; around 86% were counted once. Roughly 3.5% of the sample is in the top ten clones. On this clone: There is no known antigen for this receptor. There are no base qualities to consult, and no much larger clone falls within one base.

The study tested focal radiation therapy combined with CTLA-4 blockade (ipilimumab) in patients with chemo-refractory metastatic non-small-cell lung cancer. Sequenced material: peripheral blood, taken from a patient treated with radiotherapy plus ipilimumab. This clonotype was sampled from a human donor with non-small cell lung cancer who had a partial response to radiotherapy plus ipilimumab. This chain joins TRBV11-2 to TRBJ2-5; 7 matching bases give a weak D call of TRBD1. The CDR3 here reads CASSPGQEGTQYF. In nucleotide form, the sequence is TGTGCCAGCAGCCCCGGACAGGAGGGGACCCAGTACTTC.